This passage covers 23 T cell receptor beta chains from one sample sequenced in a study of T cell repertoires in aging, cancer and after chemotherapy. Multiplex touch-down PCR with TRB-A/B primers amplified rearranged V-D-J TRB sequences. TCRdb reprocessed the multiplex PCR reads via MiXCR and lists one record per CDR3 protein. The profile covers 9,500 or so distinct CDR3 sequences, with about 33% appearing a single time and about 3% taken by the ten largest. TCR beta rearrangements were amplified from peripheral blood genomic DNA. The sample taken for sequencing was blood. The source of these receptors is a human donor in good health.

This clonotype has more than one count but fewer than ten. This chain uses TRBV5-1 with TRBJ2-1; 9 nucleotides match TRBD1. Germline trimming cut 6 bases from V and 3 bases from J; bases unmatched to any gene: 4. This CDR3 has 14 amino acids. Germline V lookup: CDR1 SGHRS, CDR2 YFSETQ. The CDR3: CASTKTGGYNEQFF. Written as DNA, the CDR3 is TGCGCCAGCACTAAGACAGGGGGCTACAATGAGCAGTTCTTC.

The rearrangement links TRBV11-1 to TRBJ1-5, with a tentative D call TRBD1 (5 bases). CDR3 length: 15 amino acids. V lost 5 bases to trimming and J lost 1 base, with 12 bases between them. Germline values: CDR1 SGHAT, CDR2 FQDESV (reference sequence). The CDR3, as DNA: TGTGCCAGCAGCCGTGGTGGGGGGAGCAATCAGCCCCAGCATTTT. Protein: CASSRGGGSNQPQHF.

The chain uses TRBV6-2 or TRBV6-3 and TRBJ1-6; maybe TRBD1 (6 bases). The CDR3 length is 16 residues. V was pared by 6 bases and J by 4 bases, with 16 bases between. Germline values: CDR1 MNHEY, CDR2 SVGEGT. The CDR3 loop is CASRPEQGLYNSPLHF. Here the CDR3 DNA reads TGTGCCAGCAGACCGGAACAGGGCCTATATAATTCACCCCTCCACTTT.

This clonotype was found a few times. The chain links TRBV30 to TRBJ1-2; 11 bases align to TRBD1. Germline V gene data show CDR1 as GTSNPN and CDR2 as SVGIG (reference sequence). The V gene end was trimmed by 2 bases and the J gene end by 6 bases; junction bases not matched to a gene: 11. The CDR3 is 16 residues long. CDR3: CAWSPPGTGGLDGYTF. The CDR3 coding sequence is TGTGCCTGGAGTCCCCCCGGGACAGGGGGTTTGGATGGCTACACCTTC. Full variable domain (rest looked up from reference TRBV30 and TRBJ1-2): SQTIHQWPATLVQPVGSPLSLECTVEGTSNPNLYWYRQAAGRGLQLLFYSVGIGQISSEVPQNLSASRPQDRQFILSSKKLLLSDSGFYLCAWSPPGTGGLDGYTFGSGTRLTVV.

The chain recombines TRBV4-3 with TRBJ1-2; D possibly corresponds to TRBD1 (6 bases). The germline V and J ends were trimmed by 0 bases and 5 bases, with 19 bases remaining between them. Germline V gives CDR1 LGHNA, CDR2 YSLEER. The CDR3 covers 17 residues. This chain's CDR3 is CASSQDGGGRESYGYTF. CDR3 sequence (DNA): TGCGCCAGCAGCCAAGATGGGGGCGGCAGGGAAAGTTATGGCTACACCTTC.

The chain carries TRBV6-5 and TRBJ2-7, with 10 bases aligning to TRBD1. This CDR3 region has 13 residues. Per germline, CDR1 MNHEY and CDR2 SVGAGI. With V trimmed by 10 bases and J by 2 bases, 5 bases remained unmatched. The DNA for the CDR3 is TGTGCCACTCGGGACAGGGGAACCTACGAGCAGTACTTC. This sequence encodes CATRDRGTYEQYF.

Relative to its sample, this clonotype is medium-sized. The chain links TRBV11-3 to TRBJ2-5, with D tentatively TRBD1 (5 bases). The CDR3 spans 15 residues. CDR1 and CDR2 (germline): SGHNT, YENEEA. V shed 1 base and J shed 5 bases, with 14 bases lying between them. For the CDR3, the DNA is TGTGCCAGCAGCTTAGGGTCTGGGGCAGAGGAGACCCAGTACTTC. Its protein product is CASSLGSGAEETQYF.

This clonotype was found a few times. The genes are TRBV7-4 and TRBJ1-1; 7 bases line up with TRBD1. With V trimmed by 6 bases and J by 8 bases, 15 bases remained unmatched. The CDR3 has 15 amino acids. Per germline, CDR1 SGHVT and CDR2 SQSDAQ. In nucleotides, the CDR3 is TGTGCCAGCAGTGAAAGTCGGACAGGCGGGGGGGAAGCTTTCTTT. Translating gives CASSESRTGGGEAFF.

This rearrangement joins TRBV19 to TRBJ2-2, with TRBD2 matching over 9 bases. This CDR3 is built from 14 residues. J was trimmed by 6 bases and V by 1 base; bases with no gene match: 0. In germline, CDR1 is LNHDA, CDR2 SQIVND (reference sequence). The CDR3 sequence: CASSIGGGAGELFF. In DNA, the CDR3 is TGTGCCAGTAGTATAGGCGGGGGGGCCGGGGAGCTGTTTTTT.

The chain has TRBV19 and TRBJ2-1; D is possibly TRBD1 or TRBD2 (5 bases each). The CDR3 is 14 residues long. The V gene lost 9 bases and the J gene lost 5 bases, with 17 bases spanning the gap. CDR1 and CDR2 from the germline V gene are LNHDA and SQIVND (reference sequence). CDR3 region: CASNPGASHNEQFF. As DNA, the CDR3 is TGTGCCAGCAATCCCGGGGCTAGCCACAATGAGCAGTTCTTC.

V gene TRBV6-5 combines with J gene TRBJ1-2; no clear D. This CDR3 is 14 amino acids long. The germline V and J ends were trimmed by 0 bases and 6 bases, with 11 bases remaining between them. Germline V gives CDR1 MNHEY, CDR2 SVGAGI. The CDR3 is CASSYSRQADGYTF. CDR3 bases: TGTGCCAGCAGTTACTCGCGTCAGGCAGATGGCTACACCTTC.

The rearrangement joins TRBV27 to TRBJ1-5; no clear D. The CDR3 loop spans 13 amino acids. V lost 6 bases, J lost 6 bases, and 12 bases lay in between. Germline CDR1 and CDR2: MNHEY and SMNVEV (reference sequence). CDR3 sequence (DNA): TGTGCCAGCAGCGTGGGGAGCCTTCAGCCCCAGCATTTT. Translated, it gives CASSVGSLQPQHF.

The table lists this clonotype with a few counts. The chain is built from TRBV6-5 and TRBJ1-4; 9 nucleotides agree with TRBD1. CDR1 and CDR2 from the germline V gene are MNHEY and SVGAGI. With V trimmed by 6 bases and J by 8 bases, 7 bases remained unmatched. This CDR3 has 14 residues. CDR3 loop: CASRGQGVGEKLFF. DNA for the CDR3: TGTGCCAGCAGGGGACAGGGCGTTGGGGAAAAACTGTTTTTT.

The chain combines TRBV7-9 with TRBJ2-7, with D uncertain. Germline CDR1 and CDR2: SEHNR and FQNEAQ (reference sequence). Trimming removed 5 bases at V and 3 bases at J, with 14 bases between. The CDR3 has 14 residues. CDR3 in DNA: TGTGCCAGCAGCACCCCGGTTGGCATCTACGAGCAGTACTTC. The encoded protein is CASSTPVGIYEQYF.

V and J are TRBV5-5 and TRBJ2-7; D possibly matches TRBD1 or TRBD2 (5 bases each). There are 12 residues in the CDR3. Looked up from germline, CDR1 is SGHKS and CDR2 is YYEKEE (reference sequence). V was clipped by 4 bases and J by 6 bases, with 11 bases between them. CDR3: CASSVRDAEQYF. DNA of the CDR3: TGTGCCAGCAGCGTCCGGGACGCCGAGCAGTACTTC.

The genes are TRBV20-1 and TRBJ2-3; 7 nucleotides agree with TRBD2. The ends lost 0 bases at V and 2 bases at J; junction bases unmatched: 8. This CDR3 contains 16 residues. Germline V CDR1 and CDR2: DFQATT, SNEGSKA (reference sequence). The CDR3 sequence: CSARDPQRGFTDTQYF. The CDR3 DNA reads as TGCAGTGCTAGAGATCCGCAGCGGGGTTTCACAGATACGCAGTATTTT.

By share, this clonotype counts as medium-sized. The chain joins TRBV29-1 to TRBJ2-3; no reliable D call. The CDR3 is 12 residues long. Trimming took 6 bases from V and 4 from J, leaving 11 bases between them. In germline, CDR1 is SQVTM, CDR2 ANQGSEA. Here the CDR3 reads CSVRRSSDTQYF. CDR3 coding DNA: TGCAGCGTCCGGCGGTCCTCAGATACGCAGTATTTT.

In its sample, this clonotype was seen a few times. The J gene is TRBJ2-3, the V gene TRBV11-3; D possibly corresponds to TRBD2 (6 bases). The length of the CDR3 is 17 residues. CDR1 is SGHNT and CDR2 is YENEEA in the germline V gene. V was clipped by 1 base and J by 6 bases, with 20 bases between them. The CDR3 DNA is TGTGCCAGCAGCTTAGGGGTGAGGAGGGCCTCATCGGATACGCAGTATTTT. Translating gives CASSLGVRRASSDTQYF.

The V gene is TRBV19, the J gene TRBJ2-2; D not certain. Trimming removed 1 base at V and 1 base at J, with 7 bases between. CDR3 length equals 15 residues. CDR1 and CDR2 (germline): LNHDA, SQIVND (reference sequence). The CDR3 sequence: CASSIVPGNTGELFF. Written as DNA, the CDR3 is TGTGCCAGTAGTATAGTACCCGGGAACACCGGGGAGCTGTTTTTT.

The rearrangement uses TRBV24-1 and TRBJ2-3; 7 bases line up with TRBD2. The germline V gene encodes CDR1 KGHDR and CDR2 SFDVKD. Unmatched junction bases numbered 14, after V lost 1 base and J lost 5 bases. CDR3 size: 18 residues. The CDR3 sequence is CATSDFNLMGRVQDTQYF. CDR3 DNA sequence: TGTGCCACCAGTGATTTTAACCTCATGGGGAGGGTGCAAGATACGCAGTATTTT.

This clonotype showed up just a few times. This chain connects TRBV5-6 to TRBJ2-5; D is unresolved. This CDR3 region has 13 residues. V was trimmed by 0 bases and J by 4 bases, leaving 7 bases between them. Germline lookup yields CDR1 SGHDT and CDR2 YYEEEE. CDR3 DNA sequence: TGTGCCAGCAGCTTGGGGAAGGTAGAGACCCAGTACTTC. Encoded protein: CASSLGKVETQYF.

This sequence joins TRBV6-5 and TRBJ2-3; TRBD2 might be the D (7 bases). V was pared by 0 bases and J by 5 bases, with 15 bases between. The CDR3 runs to 16 residues. Germline V CDR1 and CDR2: MNHEY, SVGAGI. CDR3 sequence reads: CASSYSAGAREDTQYF. The CDR3 nucleotides read TGTGCCAGCAGTTACTCGGCGGGGGCCCGGGAAGATACGCAGTATTTT.

V usage is TRBV19 and J usage is TRBJ1-6; a possible D gene is TRBD1 (5 bases). V shed 3 bases and J shed 9 bases, with 15 bases lying between them. This CDR3 contains 15 residues. Germline CDR1 reads LNHDA; CDR2 reads SQIVND (reference sequence). CDR3 sequence: CASSIMRGGSSPLHF. The CDR3 DNA is TGTGCCAGTAGTATTATGAGGGGAGGGAGTTCACCCCTCCACTTT.